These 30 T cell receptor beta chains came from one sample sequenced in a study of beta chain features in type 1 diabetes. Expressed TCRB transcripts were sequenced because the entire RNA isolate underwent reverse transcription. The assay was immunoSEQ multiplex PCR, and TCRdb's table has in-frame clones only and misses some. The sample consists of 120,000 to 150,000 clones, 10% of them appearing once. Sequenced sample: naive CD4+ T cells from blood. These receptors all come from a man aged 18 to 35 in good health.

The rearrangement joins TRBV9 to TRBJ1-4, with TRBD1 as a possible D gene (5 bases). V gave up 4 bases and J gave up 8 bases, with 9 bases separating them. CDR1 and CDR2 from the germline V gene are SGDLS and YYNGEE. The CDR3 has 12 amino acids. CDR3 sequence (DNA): TGTGCCAGCAGCTCGGGGGGGGAAAAACTGTTTTTT. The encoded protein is CASSSGGEKLFF.

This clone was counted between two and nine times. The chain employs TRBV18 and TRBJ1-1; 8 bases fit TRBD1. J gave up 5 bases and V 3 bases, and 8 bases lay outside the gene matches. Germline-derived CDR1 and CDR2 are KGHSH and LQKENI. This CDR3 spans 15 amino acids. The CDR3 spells CASSPLQGAGTEAFF. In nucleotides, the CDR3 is TGTGCCAGCTCACCGCTTCAGGGGGCTGGGACTGAAGCTTTCTTT.

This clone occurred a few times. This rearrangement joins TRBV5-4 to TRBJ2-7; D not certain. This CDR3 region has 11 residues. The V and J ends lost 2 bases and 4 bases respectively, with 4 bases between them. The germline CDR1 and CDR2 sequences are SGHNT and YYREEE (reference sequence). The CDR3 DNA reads TGTGCCAGCAGCTTTTATTACGAGCAGTACTTC. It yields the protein CASSFYYEQYF.

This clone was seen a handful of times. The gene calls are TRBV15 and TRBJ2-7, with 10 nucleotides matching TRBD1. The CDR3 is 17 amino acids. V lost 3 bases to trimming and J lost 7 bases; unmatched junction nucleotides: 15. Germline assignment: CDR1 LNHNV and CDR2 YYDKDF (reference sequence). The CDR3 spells CATSSKSWGQGLEEQYF. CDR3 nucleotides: TGTGCCACCAGCAGCAAGTCGTGGGGACAGGGGTTAGAAGAGCAGTACTTC.

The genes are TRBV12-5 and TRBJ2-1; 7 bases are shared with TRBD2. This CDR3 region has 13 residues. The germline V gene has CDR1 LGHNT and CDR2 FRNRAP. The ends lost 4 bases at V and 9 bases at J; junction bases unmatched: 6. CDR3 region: CASGWEGSAEQFF. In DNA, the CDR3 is TGTGCTAGTGGTTGGGAGGGTTCGGCTGAGCAGTTCTTC. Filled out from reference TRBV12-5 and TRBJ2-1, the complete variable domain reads DARVTQTPRHKVTEMGQEVTMRCQPILGHNTVFWYRQTMMQGLELLAYFRNRAPLDDSGMPKDRFSAEMPDATLATLKIQPSEPRDSAVYFCASGWEGSAEQFFGPGTRLTVL.

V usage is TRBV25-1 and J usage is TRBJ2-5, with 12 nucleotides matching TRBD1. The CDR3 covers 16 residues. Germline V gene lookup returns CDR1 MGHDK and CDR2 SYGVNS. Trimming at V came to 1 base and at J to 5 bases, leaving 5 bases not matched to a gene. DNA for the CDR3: TGTGCCAGCAGTGAATCGGGGACAGGGGGCTGGGAGACCCAGTACTTC. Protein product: CASSESGTGGWETQYF.

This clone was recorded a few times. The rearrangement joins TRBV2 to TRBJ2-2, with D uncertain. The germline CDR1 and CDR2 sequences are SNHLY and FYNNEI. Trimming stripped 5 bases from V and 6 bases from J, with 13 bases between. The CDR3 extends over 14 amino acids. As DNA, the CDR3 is TGTGCCAGCAGTAATCCCCTGGGCGCCGGGGAGCTGTTTTTT. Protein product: CASSNPLGAGELFF.

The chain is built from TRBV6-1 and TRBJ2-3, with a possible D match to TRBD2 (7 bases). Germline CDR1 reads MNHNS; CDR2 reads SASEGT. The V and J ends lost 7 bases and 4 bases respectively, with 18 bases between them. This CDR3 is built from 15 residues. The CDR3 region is CASTPRGGQADTQYF. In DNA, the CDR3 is TGTGCCAGCACTCCCCGCGGGGGACAAGCAGATACGCAGTATTTT.

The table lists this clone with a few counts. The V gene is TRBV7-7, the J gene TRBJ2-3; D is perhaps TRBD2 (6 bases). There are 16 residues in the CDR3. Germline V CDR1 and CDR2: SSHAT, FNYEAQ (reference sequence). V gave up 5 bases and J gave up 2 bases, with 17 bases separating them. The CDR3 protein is CASSDYGTLHTDTQYF. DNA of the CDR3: TGTGCCAGCAGCGATTACGGGACTCTACACACAGATACGCAGTATTTT. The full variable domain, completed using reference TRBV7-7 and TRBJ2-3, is GAGVSQSPRYKVTKRGQDVTLRCDPISSHATLYWYQQALGQGPEFLTYFNYEAQPDKSGLPSDRFSAERPEGSISTLTIQRTEQRDSAMYRCASSDYGTLHTDTQYFGPGTRLTVL.

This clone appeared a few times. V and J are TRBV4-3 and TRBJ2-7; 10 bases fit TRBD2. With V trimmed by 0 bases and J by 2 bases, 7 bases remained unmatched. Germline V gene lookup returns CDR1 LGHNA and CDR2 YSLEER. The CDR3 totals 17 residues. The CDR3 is CASSQETSGDLTYEQYF. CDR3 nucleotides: TGCGCCAGCAGCCAAGAAACTAGCGGGGACCTTACCTACGAGCAGTACTTC.

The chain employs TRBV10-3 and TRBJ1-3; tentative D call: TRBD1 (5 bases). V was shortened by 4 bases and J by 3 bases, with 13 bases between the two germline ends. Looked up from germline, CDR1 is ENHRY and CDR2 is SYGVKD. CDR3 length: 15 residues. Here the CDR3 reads CAISGTPDHGNTIYF. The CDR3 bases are TGTGCCATCAGTGGGACACCGGATCATGGAAACACCATATATTTT.

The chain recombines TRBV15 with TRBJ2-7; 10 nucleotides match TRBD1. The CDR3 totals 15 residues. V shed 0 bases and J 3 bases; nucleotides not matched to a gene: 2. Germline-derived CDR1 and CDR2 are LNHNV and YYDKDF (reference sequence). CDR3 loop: CATSRDRTGGYEQYF. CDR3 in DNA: TGTGCCACCAGCAGAGATAGGACAGGGGGCTACGAGCAGTACTTC.

The CDR3 DNA follows: TGTGCCAGCAGTGTCGACAGGGGAGACTACAATGAGCAGTTCTTC. Amino acids: CASSVDRGDYNEQFF. The V and J genes are TRBV2 and TRBJ2-1, with 8 bases that match TRBD1. The CDR3 loop spans 15 amino acids. The ends lost 4 bases at V and 3 bases at J; junction bases unmatched: 5. The germline V gene has CDR1 SNHLY and CDR2 FYNNEI.

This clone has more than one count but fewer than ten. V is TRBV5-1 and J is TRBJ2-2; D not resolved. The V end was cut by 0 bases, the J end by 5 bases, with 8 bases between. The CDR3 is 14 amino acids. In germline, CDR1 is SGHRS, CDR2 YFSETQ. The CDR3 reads CASSLGALTGELFF. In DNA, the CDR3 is TGCGCCAGCAGCTTGGGGGCGCTGACCGGGGAGCTGTTTTTT.

DNA of the CDR3: TGTGCCAGCAGTGGCGCGCGGGGGGGAGAGACCCAGTACTTC. This translates into CASSGARGGETQYF. This chain connects TRBV2 to TRBJ2-5, with 9 bases that match TRBD2. Germline trimming cut 4 bases from V and 4 bases from J; bases unmatched to any gene: 4. From germline, CDR1 is SNHLY and CDR2 FYNNEI. CDR3 length: 14 amino acids.

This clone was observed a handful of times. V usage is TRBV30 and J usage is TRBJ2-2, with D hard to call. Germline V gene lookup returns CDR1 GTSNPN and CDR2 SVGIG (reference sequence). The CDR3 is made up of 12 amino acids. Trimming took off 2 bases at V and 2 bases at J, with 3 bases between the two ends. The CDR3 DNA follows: TGTGCCTGGAGTAGCAACACCGGGGAGCTGTTTTTT. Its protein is CAWSSNTGELFF.

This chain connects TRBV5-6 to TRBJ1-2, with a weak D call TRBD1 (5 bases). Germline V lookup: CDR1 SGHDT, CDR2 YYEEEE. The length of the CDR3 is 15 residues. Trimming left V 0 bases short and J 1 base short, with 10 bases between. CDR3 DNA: TGTGCCAGCAGCTTGGACGCAGGGTTTAACTATGGCTACACCTTC. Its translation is CASSLDAGFNYGYTF. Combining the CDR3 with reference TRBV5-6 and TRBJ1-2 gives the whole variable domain DAGVTQSPTHLIKTRGQQVTLRCSPKSGHDTVSWYQQALGQGPQFIFQYYEEEERQRGNFPDRFSGHQFPNYSSELNVNALLLGDSALYLCASSLDAGFNYGYTFGSGTRLTVV.

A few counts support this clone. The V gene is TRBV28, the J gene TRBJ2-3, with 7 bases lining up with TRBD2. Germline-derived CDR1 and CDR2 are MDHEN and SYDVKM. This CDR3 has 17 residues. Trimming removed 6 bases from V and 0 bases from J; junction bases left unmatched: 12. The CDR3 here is CASRGGVSGASTDTQYF. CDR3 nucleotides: TGTGCCAGCAGGGGGGGTGTGAGCGGGGCTAGCACAGATACGCAGTATTTT.

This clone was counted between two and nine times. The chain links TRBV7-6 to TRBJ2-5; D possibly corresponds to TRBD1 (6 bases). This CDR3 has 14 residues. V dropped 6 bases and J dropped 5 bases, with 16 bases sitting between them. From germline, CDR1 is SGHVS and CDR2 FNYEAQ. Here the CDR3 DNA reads TGTGCCAGCAGTAGTCGACAGGCCAGCGAGACCCAGTACTTC. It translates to CASSSRQASETQYF.

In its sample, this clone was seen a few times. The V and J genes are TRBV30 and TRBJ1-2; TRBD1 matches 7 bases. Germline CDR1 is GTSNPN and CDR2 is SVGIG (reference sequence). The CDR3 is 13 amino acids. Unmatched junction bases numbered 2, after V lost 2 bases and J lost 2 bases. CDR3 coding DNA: TGTGCCTGGAGTTCAGGGGGAAACTATGGCTACACCTTC. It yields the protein CAWSSGGNYGYTF.

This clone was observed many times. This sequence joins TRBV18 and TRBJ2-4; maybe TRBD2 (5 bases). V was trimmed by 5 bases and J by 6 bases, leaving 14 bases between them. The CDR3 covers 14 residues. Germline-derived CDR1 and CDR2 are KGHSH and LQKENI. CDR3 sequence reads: CASSSSRGANIQYF. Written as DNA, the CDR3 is TGTGCCAGCTCATCATCTCGGGGAGCAAACATTCAGTACTTC.

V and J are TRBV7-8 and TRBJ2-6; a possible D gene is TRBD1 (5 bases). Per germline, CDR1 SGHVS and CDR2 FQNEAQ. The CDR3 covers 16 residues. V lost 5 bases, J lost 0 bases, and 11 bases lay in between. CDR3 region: CASSQGHTSGANVLTF. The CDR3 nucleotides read TGTGCCAGCAGCCAAGGACATACCTCTGGGGCCAACGTCCTGACTTTC.

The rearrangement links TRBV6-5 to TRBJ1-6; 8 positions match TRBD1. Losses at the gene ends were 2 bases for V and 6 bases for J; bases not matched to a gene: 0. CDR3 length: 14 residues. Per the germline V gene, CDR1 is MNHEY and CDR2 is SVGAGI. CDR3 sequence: CASSYTGGNSPLHF. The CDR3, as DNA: TGTGCCAGCAGTTACACAGGGGGTAATTCACCCCTCCACTTT.

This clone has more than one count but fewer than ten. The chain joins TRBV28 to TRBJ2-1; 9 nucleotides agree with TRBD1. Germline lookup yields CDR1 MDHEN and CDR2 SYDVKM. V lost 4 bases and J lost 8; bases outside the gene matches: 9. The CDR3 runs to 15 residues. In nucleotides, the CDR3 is TGTGCCAGCAGTTCCCGGGACAGGGTCGTCCATGAGCAGTTCTTC. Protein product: CASSSRDRVVHEQFF.

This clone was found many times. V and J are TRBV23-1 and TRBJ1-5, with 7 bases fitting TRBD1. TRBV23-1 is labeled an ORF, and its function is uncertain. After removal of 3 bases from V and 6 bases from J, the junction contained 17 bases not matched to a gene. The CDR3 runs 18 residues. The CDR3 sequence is CASSHPRCEQGPSQPQHF. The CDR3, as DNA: TGCGCCAGCAGTCACCCGAGGTGCGAACAGGGGCCCTCTCAGCCCCAGCATTTT.

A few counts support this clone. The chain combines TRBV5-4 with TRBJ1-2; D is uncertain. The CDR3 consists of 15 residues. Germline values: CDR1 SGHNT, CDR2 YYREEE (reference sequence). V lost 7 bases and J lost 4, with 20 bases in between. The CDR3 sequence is CASSPGGGEGYGYTF. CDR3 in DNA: TGTGCCAGCTCCCCCGGTGGCGGGGAGGGCTATGGCTACACCTTC.

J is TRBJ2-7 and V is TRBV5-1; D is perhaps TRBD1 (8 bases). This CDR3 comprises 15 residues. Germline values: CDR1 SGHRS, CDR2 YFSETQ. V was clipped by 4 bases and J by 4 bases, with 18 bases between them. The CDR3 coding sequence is TGCGCCAGCAGCGAATCGACAGGGGAGGGATACGAGCAGTACTTC. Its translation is CASSESTGEGYEQYF.

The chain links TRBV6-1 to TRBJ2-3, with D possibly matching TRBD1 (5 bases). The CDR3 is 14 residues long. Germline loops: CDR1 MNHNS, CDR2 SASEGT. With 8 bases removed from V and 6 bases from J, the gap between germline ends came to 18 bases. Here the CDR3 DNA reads TGTGCCAGCGGCTGGCAGGGCTCTATGGATACGCAGTATTTT. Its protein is CASGWQGSMDTQYF.

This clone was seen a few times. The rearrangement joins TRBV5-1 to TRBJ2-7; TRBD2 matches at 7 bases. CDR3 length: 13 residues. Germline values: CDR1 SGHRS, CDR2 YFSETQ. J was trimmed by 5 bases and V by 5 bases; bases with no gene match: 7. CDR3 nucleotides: TGCGCCAGCAGTGTCCCAGGGAGGGACGAGCAGTACTTC. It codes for CASSVPGRDEQYF.

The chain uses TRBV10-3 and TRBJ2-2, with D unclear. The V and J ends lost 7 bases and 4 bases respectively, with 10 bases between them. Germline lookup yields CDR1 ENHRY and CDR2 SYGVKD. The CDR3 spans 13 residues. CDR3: CAINNQVTGELFF. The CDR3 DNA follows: TGTGCCATCAATAATCAGGTCACCGGGGAGCTGTTTTTT.